The 27 T cell receptor beta chains reported below all come from one sample, sequenced in a study of cytomegalovirus exposure and HLA in healthy donors. Both 60 Vbeta primers and 13 Jbeta primers went into the PCR. This table comes from immunoSEQ multiplex PCR, and its TCRdb copy is limited to in-frame clones, with some not included. The sample gives about 210,000 clones, more than 80% of which show up once; about 3% is in the top ten. Sequenced input: PBMCs. The receptors derive from a man younger than 40 in good health and CMV-seronegative.

V is TRBV9 and J is TRBJ2-3, with 10 positions matching TRBD2. The CDR3 contains 16 residues. Trimming at V came to 3 bases and at J to 3 bases, leaving 7 bases not matched to a gene. Per the germline V gene, CDR1 is SGDLS and CDR2 is YYNGEE. In nucleotides, the CDR3 is TGTGCCAGCAGCGCCAGCGGGGGGGCCAAAACAGATACGCAGTATTTT. It specifies CASSASGGAKTDTQYF.

This rearrangement joins TRBV7-9 to TRBJ2-7; TRBD1 matches 8 bases. The CDR3 contains 15 residues. Germline lookup yields CDR1 SEHNR and CDR2 FQNEAQ (reference sequence). V gave up 6 bases and J gave up 2 bases; unmatched junction bases: 9. The CDR3 region has the DNA TGTGCCAGCAGGCCGGGGACAGGACAAACCTACGAGCAGTACTTC. Its translation is CASRPGTGQTYEQYF.

V is TRBV10-3 and J is TRBJ2-4; 11 bases fit TRBD2. Losses at the gene ends were 0 bases for V and 0 bases for J; bases not matched to a gene: 10. CDR3 length equals 20 residues. CDR1 ENHRY and CDR2 SYGVKD come from the germline V gene. CDR3 protein: CAISESTSGGPAGAKNIQYF. The CDR3 region has the DNA TGTGCCATCAGTGAGTCTACTAGCGGGGGCCCTGCAGGAGCCAAAAACATTCAGTACTTC.

The genes are TRBV27 and TRBJ2-5, with 7 bases lining up with TRBD1. J was trimmed by 1 base and V by 3 bases; bases with no gene match: 11. Germline V gene data show CDR1 as MNHEY and CDR2 as SMNVEV (reference sequence). The CDR3 is made up of 17 amino acids. CDR3 DNA: TGTGCCAGCAGTTTTAACGGACAGGCGTCCCGCCAAGAGACCCAGTACTTC. It is translated as CASSFNGQASRQETQYF.

The rearrangement links TRBV18 to TRBJ2-7; D gene unclear. The CDR3 covers 16 residues. Trimming cost V 2 bases and J 0 bases, with 14 bases left between them. Germline V gene lookup returns CDR1 KGHSH and CDR2 LQKENI. The CDR3 DNA follows: TGTGCCAGCTCACCATATGTGTCCTGGCCCTCCTACGAGCAGTACTTC. It yields the protein CASSPYVSWPSYEQYF.

The chain links TRBV9 to TRBJ2-2; 7 bases align to TRBD1. Germline V gene sequence: CDR1 SGDLS, CDR2 YYNGEE. Trimming cost V 3 bases and J 7 bases; bases outside gene matches: 6. The CDR3 has 14 residues. The CDR3 is CASSARQGYGELFF. The CDR3 DNA reads as TGTGCCAGCAGCGCTCGACAGGGTTACGGGGAGCTGTTTTTT.

J is TRBJ2-5 and V is TRBV5-1; 7 positions match TRBD1. V lost 0 bases, J lost 4 bases, and 3 bases stayed unmatched. This CDR3 region has 14 residues. The V gene's germline CDR1 is SGHRS and CDR2 YFSETQ. The CDR3 sequence is CASSLGQGRETQYF. The CDR3 coding sequence is TGCGCCAGCAGCTTGGGACAGGGTCGAGAGACCCAGTACTTC.

This chain links TRBV6-7 with TRBJ2-3; possible D gene TRBD1, 6 bases. TRBV6-7 is known as an ORF, though its function is uncertain. With 0 bases removed from V and 2 bases from J, the gap between germline ends came to 9 bases. The CDR3 extends over 15 amino acids. This CDR3 reads CASSYSGQNTDTQYF. CDR3 nucleotide sequence: TGTGCCAGCAGTTACTCGGGACAAAACACAGATACGCAGTATTTT.

The rearrangement joins TRBV7-9 to TRBJ2-1; D is unresolved. This CDR3 region has 13 residues. The V gene's germline CDR1 is SEHNR and CDR2 FQNEAQ (reference sequence). V was shortened by 5 bases and J by 10 bases, with 15 bases between the two germline ends. CDR3: CASSQSESEEQFF. As DNA, the CDR3 is TGTGCCAGCAGCCAGAGCGAGTCGGAAGAGCAGTTCTTC.

The genes are TRBV28 and TRBJ1-1, with TRBD1 matching over 7 bases. Germline V CDR1 and CDR2: MDHEN, SYDVKM. The CDR3 is 16 amino acids. V lost 6 bases to trimming and J lost 0 bases; unmatched junction nucleotides: 10. This chain's CDR3 is CASRGGDREMNTEAFF. DNA of the CDR3: TGTGCCAGCAGGGGCGGAGACAGGGAAATGAACACTGAAGCTTTCTTT. The variable domain in full, completed from reference TRBV28 and TRBJ1-1, reads DVKVTQSSRYLVKRTGEKVFLECVQDMDHENMFWYRQDPGLGLRLIYFSYDVKMKEKGDIPEGYSVSREKKERFSLILESASTNQTSMYLCASRGGDREMNTEAFFGQGTRLTVV.

DNA of the CDR3: TGTGCCAGCAGTAGGACTAGCGGGGCTCTCCAAGAGACCCAGTACTTC. It codes for CASSRTSGALQETQYF. J is TRBJ2-5 and V is TRBV6-4; 12 nucleotides line up with TRBD2. The CDR3 sequence is 16 residues long. In germline, CDR1 is MRHNA, CDR2 SNTAGT. With V trimmed by 5 bases and J by 1 base, 5 bases remained unmatched.

Turning to this clone: The junction shows a germline mismatch at one end, possibly a read error. This same CDR3 is encoded by further DNA sequences in the sample. The chain is built from TRBV5-4 and TRBJ2-5; the match to TRBD2 covers 8 bases. There are 14 residues in the CDR3. Germline-derived CDR1 and CDR2 are SGHNT and YYREEE (reference sequence). The CDR3 nucleotides read TGTGCCAGCAGCCTCCGGGGGGGCCTTGGTTTTGTTCACTTC. It is translated as CASSLRGGLGFVHF.

The chain joins TRBV7-6 to TRBJ1-4; 10 positions match TRBD1. The germline V gene has CDR1 SGHVS and CDR2 FNYEAQ. V shed 5 bases, J shed 11 bases, and the junction held 8 bases outside the gene matches. The CDR3 contains 14 residues. CDR3 sequence (DNA): TGTGCCAGCAGCCTCAGACAGGGGGCGCAGAAACTGTTTTTT. This translates into CASSLRQGAQKLFF.

J is TRBJ2-7 and V is TRBV25-1, with D maybe TRBD1 (6 bases). Trimming cost V 4 bases and J 2 bases, with 12 bases left between them. The CDR3 has 14 residues. Germline CDR1 is MGHDK and CDR2 is SYGVNS. DNA for the CDR3: TGTGCCAGCAGTGCAGACAGGTTTACCTACGAGCAGTACTTC. Translated, it gives CASSADRFTYEQYF.

The chain links TRBV15 to TRBJ2-7; 9 bases match TRBD1. The CDR3 has 14 residues. Germline V gives CDR1 LNHNV, CDR2 YYDKDF (reference sequence). Trimming removed 3 bases from V and 1 base from J; junction bases left unmatched: 1. Written as DNA, the CDR3 is TGTGCCACCAGCAGTGGGACAGGGTCCTACGAGCAGTACTTC. Its translation: CATSSGTGSYEQYF.

This clone was counted only a few times. V is TRBV19 and J is TRBJ1-1; TRBD1 matches at 7 bases. The trim removed 4 bases at V and 6 bases at J, leaving 2 bases unmatched. The germline CDR1 and CDR2 sequences are LNHDA and SQIVND (reference sequence). There are 12 residues in the CDR3. The CDR3 bases are TGTGCCAGTAGTAACAGGGGTGCTGAAGCTTTCTTT. As protein: CASSNRGAEAFF.

The V and J genes are TRBV27 and TRBJ2-5; 7 bases agree with TRBD2. CDR1 is MNHEY, CDR2 SMNVEV, per germline (reference sequence). The length of the CDR3 is 13 residues. After removal of 6 bases from V and 3 bases from J, the junction contained 4 bases not matched to a gene. The CDR3 loop is CASRAGREETQYF. The DNA of the CDR3 is TGTGCCAGCAGGGCAGGGAGGGAAGAGACCCAGTACTTC.

Comment on this clone: A read error may account for a junction end that differs from germline. V usage is TRBV7-9 and J usage is TRBJ1-1; perhaps TRBD1 as D (6 bases). CDR3 length: 15 amino acids. The germline V gene encodes CDR1 SEHNR and CDR2 FQNEAQ (reference sequence). DNA for the CDR3: TGTTCCAGCAGCTTAACTTCAGGGGTAAGCACTGAAGCTTTCTTT. It encodes CSSSLTSGVSTEAFF.

The chain employs TRBV5-4 and TRBJ2-5; 7 bases are shared with TRBD2. This CDR3 comprises 15 residues. V gave up 1 base and J gave up 2 bases; unmatched junction bases: 5. Germline CDR1 SGHNT, CDR2 YYREEE (reference sequence). CDR3 region: CASSLKAGVQETQYF. The DNA for the CDR3 is TGTGCCAGCAGCTTGAAGGCGGGGGTTCAAGAGACCCAGTACTTC.

The chain employs TRBV5-4 and TRBJ1-4; D is ambiguous. Germline V gene sequence: CDR1 SGHNT, CDR2 YYREEE (reference sequence). The CDR3 runs 15 residues. Deletions cut 4 bases from V and 8 bases from J, with 18 bases between. The CDR3 nucleotides read TGTGCCAGCAGCCTGGGAGGGCGAAGTGGAGAAAAACTGTTTTTT. Its translation is CASSLGGRSGEKLFF.

This rearrangement joins TRBV4-1 to TRBJ1-2; 7 bases agree with TRBD1. The V segment lost 2 bases and the J segment 7 bases; nucleotides outside the gene matches: 19. Germline V gene sequence: CDR1 MGHRA, CDR2 YSYEKL. The CDR3 covers 18 residues. CDR3 in amino acids: CASSQKASFQGVGSGYTF. CDR3 nucleotides: TGCGCCAGCAGCCAAAAAGCTTCCTTTCAGGGGGTGGGAAGTGGCTACACCTTC.

This chain connects TRBV5-6 to TRBJ1-6; 9 nucleotides agree with TRBD1. J was trimmed by 6 bases and V by 4 bases; bases with no gene match: 8. The CDR3 contains 16 residues. From germline, CDR1 is SGHDT and CDR2 YYEEEE. DNA of the CDR3: TGTGCCAGCAGCCACGGGACAGGGTTTTTTAATTCACCCCTCCACTTT. Its protein product is CASSHGTGFFNSPLHF.

V and J are TRBV4-1 and TRBJ1-1, with D possibly being TRBD1 (6 bases). This CDR3 comprises 15 residues. Trimming removed 3 bases from V and 10 bases from J, with 21 bases in between. Germline V gives CDR1 MGHRA, CDR2 YSYEKL. CDR3 residues: CASSHHREQPGRAFF. CDR3 bases: TGCGCCAGCAGCCATCACAGGGAACAGCCGGGCCGAGCTTTCTTT.

This chain joins TRBV28 and TRBJ1-2, with TRBD1 identical over 8 bases. The CDR3 loop spans 14 amino acids. J was trimmed by 8 bases and V by 3 bases; bases with no gene match: 8. Germline loops: CDR1 MDHEN, CDR2 SYDVKM. CDR3 nucleotides: TGTGCCAGCAGTTTCCCTGGACAGGGAAAAGGCTACACCTTC. It codes for CASSFPGQGKGYTF.

The chain has TRBV5-5 and TRBJ1-2, with D tentatively TRBD1 (5 bases). The CDR3 has 15 amino acids. Germline V CDR1 and CDR2: SGHKS, YYEKEE (reference sequence). V lost 6 bases to trimming and J lost 4 bases, with 19 bases between them. CDR3 nucleotides: TGTGCCAGCACCCTGATGGGGGGAGGAACCTATGGCTACACCTTC. This encodes CASTLMGGGTYGYTF. The variable domain in full, with the rest retrieved from reference TRBV5-5 and TRBJ1-2, is DAGVTQSPTHLIKTRGQQVTLRCSPISGHKSVSWYQQVLGQGPQFIFQYYEKEERGRGNFPDRFSARQFPNYSSELNVNALLLGDSALYLCASTLMGGGTYGYTFGSGTRLTVV.

This clone was counted between two and nine times. The J gene is TRBJ1-3, the V gene TRBV7-8; possibly TRBD1 for D (6 bases). Germline V gene lookup returns CDR1 SGHVS and CDR2 FQNEAQ. The CDR3 loop spans 15 amino acids. V lost 0 bases, J lost 3 bases, and 9 bases lay in between. The CDR3 DNA follows: TGTGCCAGCAGCTTAGCGGGGGCACTTGGAAACACCATATATTTT. Protein sequence: CASSLAGALGNTIYF.

CDR3 amino acids: CASRLSGQGVSEAFF. For the CDR3, the DNA is TGTGCCAGCAGACTATCAGGACAGGGGGTGTCTGAAGCTTTCTTT. The chain carries TRBV6-5 and TRBJ1-1; 10 nucleotides match TRBD1. The CDR3 has 15 amino acids. Germline V CDR1 and CDR2: MNHEY, SVGAGI. V trimming: 6 bases; J trimming: 6 bases; junction bases outside the gene matches: 10.